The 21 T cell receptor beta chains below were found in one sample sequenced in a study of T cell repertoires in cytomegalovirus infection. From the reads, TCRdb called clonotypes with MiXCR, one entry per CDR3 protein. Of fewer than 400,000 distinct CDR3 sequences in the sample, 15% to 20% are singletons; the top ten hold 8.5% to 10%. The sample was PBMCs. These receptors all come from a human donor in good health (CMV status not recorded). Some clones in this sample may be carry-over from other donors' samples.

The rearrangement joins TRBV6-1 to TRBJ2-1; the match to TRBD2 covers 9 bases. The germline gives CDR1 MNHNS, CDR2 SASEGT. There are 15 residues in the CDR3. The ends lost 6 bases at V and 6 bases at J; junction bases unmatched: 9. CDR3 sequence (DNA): TGTGCCAGCAGGATTTATTTGCGGGGGGGCAATGAGCAGTTCTTC. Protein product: CASRIYLRGGNEQFF.

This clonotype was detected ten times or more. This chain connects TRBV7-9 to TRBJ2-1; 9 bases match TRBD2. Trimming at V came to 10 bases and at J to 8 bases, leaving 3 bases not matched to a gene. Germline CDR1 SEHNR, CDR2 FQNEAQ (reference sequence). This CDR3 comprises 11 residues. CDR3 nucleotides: TGTGCCACCAGACTAGCGGATGAGCAGTTCTTC. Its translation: CATRLADEQFF.

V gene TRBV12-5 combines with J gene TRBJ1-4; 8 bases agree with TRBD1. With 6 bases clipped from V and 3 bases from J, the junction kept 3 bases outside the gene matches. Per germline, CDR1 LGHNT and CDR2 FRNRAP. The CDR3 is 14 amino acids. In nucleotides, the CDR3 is TGTGCTAGTGGGGACAGGGCGGCTAATGAAAAACTGTTTTTT. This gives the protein CASGDRAANEKLFF.

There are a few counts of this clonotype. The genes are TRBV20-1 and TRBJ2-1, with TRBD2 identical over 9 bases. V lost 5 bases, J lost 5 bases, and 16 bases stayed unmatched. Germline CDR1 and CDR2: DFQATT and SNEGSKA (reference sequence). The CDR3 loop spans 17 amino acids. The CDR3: CSAFDGASGMWDNEQFF. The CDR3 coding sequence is TGCAGTGCTTTTGATGGGGCTAGCGGGATGTGGGACAATGAGCAGTTCTTC.

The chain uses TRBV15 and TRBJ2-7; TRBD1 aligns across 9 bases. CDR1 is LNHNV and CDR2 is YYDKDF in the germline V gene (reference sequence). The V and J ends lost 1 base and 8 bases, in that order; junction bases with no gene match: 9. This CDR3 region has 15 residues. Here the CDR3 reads CATSRARDRDSKQYF. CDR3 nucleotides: TGTGCCACCAGCAGAGCCCGGGACAGGGACTCAAAGCAGTACTTC.

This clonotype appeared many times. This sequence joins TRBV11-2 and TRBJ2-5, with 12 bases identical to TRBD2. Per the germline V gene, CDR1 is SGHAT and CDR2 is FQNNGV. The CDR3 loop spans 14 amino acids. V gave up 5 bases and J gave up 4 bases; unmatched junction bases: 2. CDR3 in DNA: TGTGCCAGCAGCAGGACTAGCGGGACAGAGACCCAGTACTTC. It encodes CASSRTSGTETQYF.

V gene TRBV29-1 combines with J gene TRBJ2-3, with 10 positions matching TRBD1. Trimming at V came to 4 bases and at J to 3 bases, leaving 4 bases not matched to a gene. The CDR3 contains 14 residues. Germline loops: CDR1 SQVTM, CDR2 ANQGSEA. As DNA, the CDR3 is TGCAGCGTTGGACAGGGGGCCTGGACAGATACGCAGTATTTT. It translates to CSVGQGAWTDTQYF.

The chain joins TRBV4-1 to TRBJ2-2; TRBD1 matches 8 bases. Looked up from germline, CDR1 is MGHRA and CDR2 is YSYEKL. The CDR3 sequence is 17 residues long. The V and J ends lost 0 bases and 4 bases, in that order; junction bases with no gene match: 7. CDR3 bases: TGCGCCAGCAGCCAAGATTCTCCAGGGGGCTCCACCGGGGAGCTGTTTTTT. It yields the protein CASSQDSPGGSTGELFF.

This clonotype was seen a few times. The chain's CDR3 is CASSVVGVAGELFF. The CDR3 region has the DNA TGTGCCAGCAGTGTCGTGGGGGTCGCCGGGGAGCTGTTTTTT. The chain has TRBV6-1 and TRBJ2-2; D tentatively fits TRBD1 or TRBD2 (5 bases each). Germline assignment: CDR1 MNHNS and CDR2 SASEGT. This CDR3 contains 14 residues. V was pared by 4 bases and J by 6 bases, with 12 bases between.

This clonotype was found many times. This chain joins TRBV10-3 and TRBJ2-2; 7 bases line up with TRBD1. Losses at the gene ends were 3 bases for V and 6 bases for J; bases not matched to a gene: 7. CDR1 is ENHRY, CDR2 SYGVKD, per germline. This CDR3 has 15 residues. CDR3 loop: CAISEENRGAGELFF. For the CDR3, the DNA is TGTGCCATCAGTGAAGAGAACAGGGGAGCCGGGGAGCTGTTTTTT.

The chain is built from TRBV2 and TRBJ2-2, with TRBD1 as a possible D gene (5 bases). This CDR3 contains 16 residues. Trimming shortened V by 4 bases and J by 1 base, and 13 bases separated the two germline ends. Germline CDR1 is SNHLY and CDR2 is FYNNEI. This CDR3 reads CASSAQGARNTGELFF. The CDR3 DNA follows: TGTGCCAGCAGTGCCCAAGGGGCGCGGAACACCGGGGAGCTGTTTTTT. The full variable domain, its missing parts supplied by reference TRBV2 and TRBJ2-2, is EPEVTQTPSHQVTQMGQEVILRCVPISNHLYFYWYRQILGQKVEFLVSFYNNEISEKSEIFDDQFSVERPDGSNFTLKIRSTKLEDSAMYFCASSAQGARNTGELFFGEGSRLTVL.

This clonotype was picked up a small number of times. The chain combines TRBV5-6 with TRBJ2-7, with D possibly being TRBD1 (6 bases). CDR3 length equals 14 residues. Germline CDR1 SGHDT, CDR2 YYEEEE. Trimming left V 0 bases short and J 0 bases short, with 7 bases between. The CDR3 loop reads CASSLGQASYEQYF. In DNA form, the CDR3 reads TGTGCCAGCAGCTTGGGACAGGCCTCCTACGAGCAGTACTTC.

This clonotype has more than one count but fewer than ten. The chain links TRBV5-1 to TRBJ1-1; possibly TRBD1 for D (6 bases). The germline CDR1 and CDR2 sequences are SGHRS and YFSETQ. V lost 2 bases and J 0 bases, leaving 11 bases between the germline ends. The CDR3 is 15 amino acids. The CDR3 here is CASSLRAGVNTEAFF. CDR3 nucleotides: TGCGCCAGCAGCTTAAGAGCAGGGGTGAACACTGAAGCTTTCTTT.

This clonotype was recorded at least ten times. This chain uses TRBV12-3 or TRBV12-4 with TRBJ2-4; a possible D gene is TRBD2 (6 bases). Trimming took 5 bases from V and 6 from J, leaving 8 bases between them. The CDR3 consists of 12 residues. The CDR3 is CASSTGGNIQYF. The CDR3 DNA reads TGTGCCAGCAGTACCGGGGGAAACATTCAGTACTTC.

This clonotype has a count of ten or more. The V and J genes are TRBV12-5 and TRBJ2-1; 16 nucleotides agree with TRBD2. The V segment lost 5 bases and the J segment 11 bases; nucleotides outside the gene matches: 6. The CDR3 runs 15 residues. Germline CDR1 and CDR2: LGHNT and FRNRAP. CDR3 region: CASGEGTSGGGKQFF. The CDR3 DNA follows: TGTGCTAGTGGTGAAGGGACTAGCGGGGGGGGAAAGCAGTTCTTC.

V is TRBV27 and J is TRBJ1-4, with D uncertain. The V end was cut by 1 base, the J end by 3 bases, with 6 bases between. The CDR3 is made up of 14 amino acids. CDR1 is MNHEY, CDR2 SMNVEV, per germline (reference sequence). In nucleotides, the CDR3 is TGTGCCAGCAGTTTATTGGCCGCTAATGAAAAACTGTTTTTT. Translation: CASSLLAANEKLFF.

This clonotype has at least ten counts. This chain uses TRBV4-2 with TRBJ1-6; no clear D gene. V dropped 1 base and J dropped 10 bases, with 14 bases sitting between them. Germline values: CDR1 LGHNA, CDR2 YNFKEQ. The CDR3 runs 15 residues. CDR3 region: CASSQGVGIGSPLHF. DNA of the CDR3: TGTGCCAGCAGCCAAGGGGTAGGGATAGGGTCACCCCTCCACTTT.

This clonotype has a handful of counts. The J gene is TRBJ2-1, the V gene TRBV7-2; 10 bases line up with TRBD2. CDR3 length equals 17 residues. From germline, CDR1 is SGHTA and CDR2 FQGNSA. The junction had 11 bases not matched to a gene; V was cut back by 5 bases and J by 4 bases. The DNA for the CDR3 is TGTGCCAGCAGCAAGCGGGGGGGGGGACTCGGGTACAATGAGCAGTTCTTC. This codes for CASSKRGGGLGYNEQFF.

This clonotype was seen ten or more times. The CDR3 DNA sequence: TGTGCCAGCACTACACTCTGGAGGGGCGGGCAGGACGCGCAGCAGTACTTC. It encodes CASTTLWRGGQDAQQYF. The J gene is TRBJ2-7, the V gene TRBV6-6, with D tentatively TRBD2 (6 bases). With 7 bases removed from V and 8 bases from J, the gap between germline ends came to 30 bases. Germline CDR1 reads MNHNY; CDR2 reads SVGAGI (reference sequence). This CDR3 region has 17 residues.

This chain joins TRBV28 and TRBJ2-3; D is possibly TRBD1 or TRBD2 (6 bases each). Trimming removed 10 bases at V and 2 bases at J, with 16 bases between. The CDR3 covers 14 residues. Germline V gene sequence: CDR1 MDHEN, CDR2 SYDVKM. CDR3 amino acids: CATLPGGLTDTQYF. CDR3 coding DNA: TGTGCCACCCTTCCTGGGGGGCTCACAGATACGCAGTATTTT.

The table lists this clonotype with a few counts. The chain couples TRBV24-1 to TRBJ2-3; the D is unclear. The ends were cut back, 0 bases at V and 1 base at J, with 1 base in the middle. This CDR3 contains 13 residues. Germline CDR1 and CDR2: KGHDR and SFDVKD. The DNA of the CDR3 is TGTGCCACCAGTGATTTGCGCACAGATACGCAGTATTTT. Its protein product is CATSDLRTDTQYF.